At least ten counts were recorded for the clone carrying this T cell receptor (beta chain). This entry belongs to a study of neurological immune-mediated disorders. Trimming left V 1 base short and J 4 bases short, with 7 bases between. The CDR3 sequence is 14 residues long. The germline V gene encodes CDR1 MDHEN and CDR2 SYDVKM. The sample's time point: longitudinal time-point 2. Each CDR3 protein gets one entry after TCRdb re-called the 5' RACE reads with MiXCR. The table has 65,000 to 85,000 distinct CDR3 sequences, 5.8% seen once. The genes are TRBV28 and TRBJ1-4; D unclear. The clonotype originates from a woman aged 55-70 years with multiple sclerosis. Material: PBMCs. The CDR3 here is CASSLSGINEKLFF. CDR3 in DNA: TGTGCCAGCAGTTTATCCGGTATTAATGAAAAACTGTTTTTT.